Shown below are 13 T cell receptor beta chains from a single sample sequenced in a study of shared clonotypes between healthy human individuals. The repertoire was sequenced with immunoSEQ multiplex PCR; TCRdb's copy has only in-frame clones and lacks some. The sample has around 1,000,000 clones, 70% to 80% seen once; the top ten hold roughly 0.82%. Material: memory CD4+ T cells from PBMCs. As for subset: CD45RA-negative fraction. The receptors shown here come from a man younger than 30 in good health. Some clones in this sample may be carry-over from other donors' samples.

Notes on this clone: The identical CDR3 is also encoded by other nucleotide sequences in the sample. This rearrangement joins TRBV18 to TRBJ1-4; D is undetermined. Trimming removed 0 bases from V and 8 bases from J, with 7 bases in between. The CDR3 contains 13 residues. Looked up from germline, CDR1 is KGHSH and CDR2 is LQKENI. CDR3 sequence: CASSPPTREKLFF. CDR3 in DNA: TGTGCCAGCTCACCACCGACGCGAGAAAAACTGTTTTTT.

The V gene is TRBV5-1, the J gene TRBJ1-5; D is possibly TRBD1 (5 bases). The germline CDR1 and CDR2 sequences are SGHRS and YFSETQ. This CDR3 region has 15 residues. V gave up 0 bases and J gave up 4 bases, with 11 bases separating them. CDR3 protein: CASSLEGPSNQPQHF. CDR3 nucleotides: TGCGCCAGCAGCTTGGAGGGGCCCAGTAATCAGCCCCAGCATTTT.

V and J are TRBV6-5 and TRBJ2-7; D ambiguous. In germline, CDR1 is MNHEY, CDR2 SVGAGI. V was shortened by 0 bases and J by 9 bases, with 18 bases between the two germline ends. The CDR3 sequence is 15 residues long. CDR3 amino acids: CASSYSYDPSKGQYF. In nucleotides, the CDR3 is TGTGCCAGCAGTTACTCTTACGACCCCAGCAAGGGGCAGTACTTC.

This sequence joins TRBV27 and TRBJ2-7, with a tentative D call TRBD2 (6 bases). With 1 base removed from V and 4 bases from J, the gap between germline ends came to 14 bases. The CDR3 contains 15 residues. CDR1 is MNHEY and CDR2 is SMNVEV in the germline V gene (reference sequence). The CDR3, as DNA: TGTGCCAGCAGTTTATTAGGCGGGAACCATTACGAGCAGTACTTC. Its protein is CASSLLGGNHYEQYF.

This chain uses TRBV11-2 with TRBJ1-1; D is perhaps TRBD1 (6 bases). Deletions cut 2 bases from V and 2 bases from J, with 12 bases between. The CDR3 sequence is 15 residues long. Germline lookup yields CDR1 SGHAT and CDR2 FQNNGV. The CDR3: CASSLSRTVNTEAFF. CDR3 DNA: TGTGCCAGCAGCTTAAGTCGGACAGTTAACACTGAAGCTTTCTTT.

The chain combines TRBV27 with TRBJ1-1; possible D gene TRBD1, 6 bases. CDR1 and CDR2 from the germline V gene are MNHEY and SMNVEV (reference sequence). The CDR3 covers 14 residues. The V gene lost 5 bases and the J gene lost 5 bases, with 15 bases spanning the gap. CDR3 bases: TGTGCCAGCAGTCCCTCAAGGGGGAGTACTGAAGCTTTCTTT. Its translation is CASSPSRGSTEAFF.

The CDR3 region is CASSQPGQNTEAFF. CDR3 bases: TGTGCCAGCAGCCAACCGGGACAGAACACTGAAGCTTTCTTT. The rearrangement links TRBV4-2 to TRBJ1-1; possibly TRBD1 for D (6 bases). This CDR3 has 14 amino acids. Per germline, CDR1 LGHNA and CDR2 YNFKEQ. Deletions cut 2 bases from V and 1 base from J, with 8 bases between.

This rearrangement joins TRBV19 to TRBJ2-1; a possible D gene is TRBD2 (5 bases). The germline CDR1 and CDR2 sequences are LNHDA and SQIVND (reference sequence). Trimming cost V 7 bases and J 5 bases, with 24 bases left between them. The CDR3 spans 17 residues. The CDR3 bases are TGTGCCAGTACATTCGAAAATGGACTGGAAGGCCACAATGAGCAGTTCTTC. Protein product: CASTFENGLEGHNEQFF. The variable domain in full, completed from reference TRBV19 and TRBJ2-1, reads DGGITQSPKYLFRKEGQNVTLSCEQNLNHDAMYWYRQDPGQGLRLIYYSQIVNDFQKGDIAEGYSVSREKKESFPLTVTSAQKNPTAFYLCASTFENGLEGHNEQFFGPGTRLTVL.

This clone showed up just once. The chain couples TRBV5-1 to TRBJ2-5; TRBD2 might be the D (6 bases). The CDR3 is made up of 14 amino acids. Trimming shortened V by 5 bases and J by 5 bases, and 16 bases separated the two germline ends. Germline V gives CDR1 SGHRS, CDR2 YFSETQ. CDR3 nucleotides: TGCGCCAGCAGGTATTCGGGAGAGTTGGAGACCCAGTACTTC. It specifies CASRYSGELETQYF. The variable domain in full, completed from reference TRBV5-1 and TRBJ2-5, reads KAGVTQTPRYLIKTRGQQVTLSCSPISGHRSVSWYQQTPGQGLQFLFEYFSETQRNKGNFPGRFSGRQFSNSRSEMNVSTLELGDSALYLCASRYSGELETQYFGPGTRLLVL.

The CDR3 region has the DNA TGTGCCAGCACGTTTGCGACAGGGGGCCTGAACACTGAAGCTTTCTTT. Translating it yields CASTFATGGLNTEAFF. The J gene is TRBJ1-1, the V gene TRBV28; 10 bases agree with TRBD1. CDR3 length: 16 residues. CDR1 and CDR2 (germline): MDHEN, SYDVKM. The junction had 8 bases not matched to a gene; V was cut back by 7 bases and J by 0 bases.

This clone was recorded only once. In DNA, the CDR3 is TGTGCCAGCAGTTTTAACAGGGGAGCTGAAGCTTTCTTT. Protein product: CASSFNRGAEAFF. This chain joins TRBV27 and TRBJ1-1; TRBD1 matches at 7 bases. Germline values: CDR1 MNHEY, CDR2 SMNVEV (reference sequence). The trim removed 3 bases at V and 6 bases at J, leaving 4 bases unmatched. The CDR3 spans 13 residues.

This chain links TRBV5-1 with TRBJ2-3; 9 bases are a match to TRBD1. The CDR3 consists of 18 residues. V lost 4 bases, J lost 3 bases, and 15 bases stayed unmatched. In germline, CDR1 is SGHRS, CDR2 YFSETQ. This CDR3 reads CASSITPGQGWRTDTQYF. In nucleotides, the CDR3 is TGCGCCAGCAGCATTACGCCGGGACAGGGATGGAGAACAGATACGCAGTATTTT.

The chain employs TRBV10-3 and TRBJ2-5, with 8 bases that match TRBD2. The CDR3 is 14 residues long. J was trimmed by 1 base and V by 6 bases; bases with no gene match: 4. CDR1 is ENHRY, CDR2 SYGVKD, per germline. The CDR3 sequence is CAIRESGSQETQYF. CDR3 coding DNA: TGTGCCATCAGAGAGAGCGGGAGCCAAGAGACCCAGTACTTC.